A selection of T cell receptor beta chains follows, all from one sample in a study of T-cell reconstitution after alpha-beta-depleted transplantation in children. TCRdb used MiXCR to reprocess the PCR reads, holding one entry per CDR3 protein. The data show about 870,000 distinct CDR3 sequences, about 15% seen once. The sample here was PBMCs, mostly from graft donor cells, taken 360 days after TCRalphabeta/CD19-depleted stem cell transplant. The receptor source for this set is a male patient between 5 and 17 years old who had a stem cell transplant for acute lymphoblastic leukemia, so the T cells may come from the graft donor. Both conserved end residues are part of each CDR3. D genes are given only for firm matches. Where a row states a size, it is once, few, many or the class of an expanded clone; other rows omit it.

j_call | cdr3_length | v_call | clone_size | d_call | cdr3_nt | cdr3_aa
TRBJ1-5 | 13 | TRBV12-3/TRBV12-4 | NA | NA | TGTGCCAGCAGTTTACTCGGATGGCAGCCCCAGCATTTT | CASSLLGWQPQHF
TRBJ1-5 | 14 | TRBV6-1 | few | NA | TGTGCCAGCAGACGGTCTACGGGTTATCAGCCCCAGCATTTT | CASRRSTGYQPQHF
TRBJ2-7 | 15 | TRBV5-1 | few | TRBD2 | TGCGCCAGCAGCCACATTAGCGGGAGCGGTTACGAGCAGTACTTC | CASSHISGSGYEQYF
TRBJ2-1 | 12 | TRBV25-1 | few | NA | TGTGCCAGCAGTGACCGGGGGAATGAGCAGTTCTTC | CASSDRGNEQFF
TRBJ2-7 | 23 | TRBV11-1 | NA | TRBD2 | TGTGCCAGCAGCTTAGCAGGGACTAGCGGGAGGGGCCTATTCTCCGGGCGTTCTTACGAGCAGTACTTC | CASSLAGTSGRGLFSGRSYEQYF
TRBJ1-2 | 15 | TRBV12-3/TRBV12-4 | few | NA | TGTGCCAGCAGCCCCGGATGGGGATCTAACTATGGCTACACCTTC | CASSPGWGSNYGYTF
TRBJ2-3 | 15 | TRBV10-3 | NA | NA | TGTGCCATCAGTTTACAGGTGTCGGGGGCAGATACGCAGTATTTT | CAISLQVSGADTQYF
TRBJ1-6 | 13 | TRBV29-1 | few | NA | TGCAGCGTTGGTGACAGAAAGGGCTCACCCCTCCACTTT | CSVGDRKGSPLHF
TRBJ1-1 | 12 | TRBV12-5 | NA | TRBD1 | TGTGCTAGGGGACAGGGCGACACTGAAGCTTTCTTT | CARGQGDTEAFF
TRBJ2-2 | 14 | TRBV12-3/TRBV12-4 | NA | NA | TGTGCCAGCAGCTACTTATCGGAGCCCGGGGAGCTGTTTTTT | CASSYLSEPGELFF